One and the same sample provided the 20 T cell receptor beta chains below, sequenced in a study of Graves' ophthalmopathy and Graves' hyperthyroidism. Using RNA transcripts, the TCR beta CDR3 regions were amplified. Following a first-round RT-PCR that used HTBI primers, a second-round multiplex PCR was carried out. In TCRdb, the multiplex PCR reads were re-called with MiXCR into one record per CDR3 protein. The sample records about 230,000 distinct CDR3 sequences, around 42% being singletons. Sequenced input: peripheral blood. These receptors came from an adult man with Graves' ophthalmopathy.

The chain employs TRBV10-3 and TRBJ2-2; 12 bases are shared with TRBD2. The germline CDR1 and CDR2 sequences are ENHRY and SYGVKD. The V gene end was trimmed by 7 bases and the J gene end by 0 bases; junction bases not matched to a gene: 6. CDR3 length: 17 residues. The CDR3 protein is CAITETSGGPNTGELFF. The CDR3 DNA is TGTGCCATCACCGAGACTAGCGGGGGCCCGAACACCGGGGAGCTGTTTTTT.

V usage is TRBV7-3 and J usage is TRBJ2-5; D perhaps matches TRBD1 (6 bases). Trimming removed 5 bases at V and 0 bases at J, with 13 bases between. The CDR3 extends over 15 amino acids. Germline V gene lookup returns CDR1 SGHTA and CDR2 FQGTGA. The CDR3 reads CASSPGTTYQETQYF. The CDR3, as DNA: TGTGCCAGCAGCCCCGGGACAACGTACCAAGAGACCCAGTACTTC. Full variable domain (remainder filled in from reference TRBV7-3 and TRBJ2-5): GAGVSQTPSNKVTEKGKYVELRCDPISGHTALYWYRQSLGQGPEFLIYFQGTGAADDSGLPNDRFFAVRPEGSVSTLKIQRTERGDSAVYLCASSPGTTYQETQYFGPGTRLLVL.

The chain has TRBV7-2 and TRBJ1-4; unclear D gene. The CDR3 is 12 amino acids. Germline lookup yields CDR1 SGHTA and CDR2 FQGNSA. Between the trimmed V and J ends, which lost 0 bases and 4 bases, there was a span of 0 bases. The CDR3 DNA sequence: TGTGCCAGCAGCTTAGCTAATGAAAAACTGTTTTTT. Translation gives CASSLANEKLFF.

This clonotype was found many times. The chain uses TRBV2 and TRBJ2-7; TRBD1 might be the D (6 bases). CDR1 SNHLY and CDR2 FYNNEI come from the germline V gene. The CDR3 runs 11 residues. Trimming cost V 9 bases and J 2 bases, with 8 bases left between them. Here the CDR3 DNA reads TGTGCCAGTCGGGACACCTACGAGCAGTACTTC. It is translated as CASRDTYEQYF.

The chain couples TRBV5-6 to TRBJ1-1; D remains ambiguous. Trimming removed 4 bases at V and 14 bases at J, with 21 bases between. This CDR3 contains 13 residues. Per the germline V gene, CDR1 is SGHDT and CDR2 is YYEEEE. CDR3 in amino acids: CASSPIEGNEQFF. CDR3 coding DNA: TGTGCCAGCAGCCCCATCGAGGGCAATGAGCAGTTCTTT.

This clonotype was seen only a few times. The J gene is TRBJ2-7, the V gene TRBV2; 12 bases align to TRBD2. The ends lost 6 bases at V and 3 bases at J; junction bases unmatched: 9. The CDR3 length is 16 residues. Germline values: CDR1 SNHLY, CDR2 FYNNEI. CDR3: CASRPPRTSGDYEQYF. CDR3 sequence (DNA): TGTGCCAGCAGGCCCCCTCGGACTAGCGGGGACTACGAGCAGTACTTC.

This clonotype was seen ten or more times. The genes are TRBV29-1 and TRBJ1-2, with D perhaps matching TRBD1 (6 bases). This CDR3 comprises 12 residues. In germline, CDR1 is SQVTM, CDR2 ANQGSEA. Between the trimmed V and J ends, which lost 1 base and 8 bases, there was a span of 11 bases. The CDR3: CSVEVGAVGYTF. The CDR3 DNA reads as TGCAGCGTTGAAGTGGGGGCCGTCGGCTACACCTTC.

V and J are TRBV11-2 and TRBJ1-4; no clear D. V was pared by 3 bases and J by 6 bases, with 11 bases between. This CDR3 contains 14 residues. Germline V lookup: CDR1 SGHAT, CDR2 FQNNGV. This CDR3 is CASSFRSGYEKLFF. As DNA, the CDR3 is TGTGCCAGCAGCTTTAGGTCTGGTTATGAAAAACTGTTTTTT.

DNA of the CDR3: TGTGCCAGCAGCTTAGCTCGGGCGGGGGGGCCGCGGACCGGGGAGCTGTTTTTT. It encodes CASSLARAGGPRTGELFF. The chain combines TRBV7-2 with TRBJ2-2; TRBD2 matches at 9 bases. The V segment lost 0 bases and the J segment 5 bases; nucleotides outside the gene matches: 10. The CDR3 is made up of 18 amino acids. Germline values: CDR1 SGHTA, CDR2 FQGNSA.

The rearrangement uses TRBV10-3 and TRBJ2-7; tentatively, D is TRBD1 (5 bases). The length of the CDR3 is 15 residues. The germline V gene encodes CDR1 ENHRY and CDR2 SYGVKD. Trimming cost V 3 bases and J 3 bases, with 15 bases left between them. The CDR3 loop reads CAISDRGFVDYEQYF. The CDR3 DNA sequence: TGTGCCATCAGTGATAGGGGTTTCGTGGACTACGAGCAGTACTTC.

DNA of the CDR3: TGTGCCAGCAGCCAAGCTAGCGGTACCTCCTACGAGCAGTACTTC. Translating it yields CASSQASGTSYEQYF. This rearrangement joins TRBV14 to TRBJ2-7, with TRBD2 matching 7 bases. Germline V CDR1 and CDR2: SGHDN, FVKESK. The CDR3 is made up of 15 amino acids. J gave up 0 bases and V 1 base, and 3 bases lay outside the gene matches.

Details on this clonotype: The junction differs from germline at one of its ends, possibly a read error. The V and J genes are TRBV10-3 and TRBJ1-2, with a possible D match to TRBD1 (5 bases). The CDR3 totals 19 residues. The germline V gene encodes CDR1 ENHRY and CDR2 SYGVKD. CDR3 amino acids: CASSPLSTVPRLANYGYTF. CDR3 DNA sequence: TGTGCCAGCAGTCCCCTTTCGACAGTGCCCCGGTTAGCTAACTATGGCTACACCTTC.

Only one count was recorded for this clonotype. The V gene is TRBV9, the J gene TRBJ2-2, with TRBD1 identical over 7 bases. CDR1 and CDR2 from the germline V gene are SGDLS and YYNGEE. J lost 0 bases, V lost 0 bases, and 2 bases had no gene match. CDR3 length equals 16 residues. The CDR3: CASSVEQGANTGELFF. The CDR3 DNA sequence: TGTGCCAGCAGCGTAGAGCAGGGGGCGAACACCGGGGAGCTGTTTTTT.

This clonotype came up a few times. The rearrangement links TRBV2 to TRBJ1-5; D uncertain. Deletions cut 2 bases from V and 5 bases from J, with 7 bases between. The germline V gene has CDR1 SNHLY and CDR2 FYNNEI. This CDR3 region has 13 residues. The CDR3 loop is CASSEPSHQPQHF. Written as DNA, the CDR3 is TGTGCCAGCAGTGAACCCAGCCATCAGCCCCAGCATTTT.

This clonotype occurred a few times. J is TRBJ1-5 and V is TRBV4-2, with TRBD1 as a possible D gene (6 bases). Trimming took off 1 base at V and 4 bases at J, with 11 bases between the two ends. Germline V CDR1 and CDR2: LGHNA, YNFKEQ. This CDR3 contains 15 residues. CDR3 coding DNA: TGTGCCAGCAGCCAAGCCCAAACAGGGAATCAGCCCCAGCATTTT. It yields the protein CASSQAQTGNQPQHF.

Only a few counts were recorded for this clonotype. This sequence joins TRBV19 and TRBJ1-2, with TRBD1 matching over 7 bases. With V trimmed by 10 bases and J by 4 bases, 6 bases remained unmatched. Germline values: CDR1 LNHDA, CDR2 SQIVND (reference sequence). This CDR3 has 12 amino acids. Written as DNA, the CDR3 is TGTGCCACTAACAGGGGCTCCTATGGCTACACCTTC. Protein: CATNRGSYGYTF.

This clonotype was found a few times. The J gene is TRBJ1-1, the V gene TRBV7-9, with D tentatively TRBD1 (6 bases). V dropped 5 bases and J dropped 1 base, with 14 bases sitting between them. Germline loops: CDR1 SEHNR, CDR2 FQNEAQ (reference sequence). There are 15 residues in the CDR3. The CDR3, as DNA: TGTGCCAGCAGCCTAGATTGGGGGCGGAACACTGAAGCTTTCTTT. This translates into CASSLDWGRNTEAFF.

This clonotype was seen ten or more times. V and J are TRBV10-3 and TRBJ1-6; possibly TRBD1 for D (6 bases). Trimming stripped 6 bases from V and 6 bases from J, with 9 bases between. The CDR3 consists of 13 residues. Per germline, CDR1 ENHRY and CDR2 SYGVKD. Here the CDR3 reads CAIRAGVNSPLHF. The CDR3 DNA reads TGTGCCATCAGAGCAGGGGTTAATTCACCCCTCCACTTT.

V is TRBV29-1 and J is TRBJ2-7, with 8 bases fitting TRBD1. The CDR3 length is 16 residues. The junction had 10 bases not matched to a gene; V was cut back by 0 bases and J by 3 bases. Germline CDR1 and CDR2: SQVTM and ANQGSEA. Written as DNA, the CDR3 is TGCAGCGTTGAAGACAGCGCCGGGACAGGAATCTACGAGCAGTACTTC. This gives the protein CSVEDSAGTGIYEQYF.

The chain links TRBV13 to TRBJ2-6; tentatively, D is TRBD1 (6 bases). The CDR3 loop spans 19 amino acids. V lost 3 bases and J lost 0, with 18 bases in between. Germline V gene lookup returns CDR1 PRHDT and CDR2 FYEKMQ (reference sequence). The CDR3 bases are TGTGCCAGCAGCTTTAAGGTCGGACAGCTTAGCTCTGGGGCCAACGTCCTGACTTTC. Translating it yields CASSFKVGQLSSGANVLTF.